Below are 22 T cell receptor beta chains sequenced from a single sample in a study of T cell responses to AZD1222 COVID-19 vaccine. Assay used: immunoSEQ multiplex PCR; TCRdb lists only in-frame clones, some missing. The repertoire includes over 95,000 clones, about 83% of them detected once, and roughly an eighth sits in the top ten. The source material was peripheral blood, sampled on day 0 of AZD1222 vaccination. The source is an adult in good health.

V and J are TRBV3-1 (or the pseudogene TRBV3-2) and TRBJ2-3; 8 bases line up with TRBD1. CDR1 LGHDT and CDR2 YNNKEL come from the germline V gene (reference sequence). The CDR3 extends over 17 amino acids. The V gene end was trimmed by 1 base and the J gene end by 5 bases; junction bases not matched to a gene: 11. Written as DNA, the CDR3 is TGTGCCAGCAGCCAAGGGGTAAGGCAGGGGGCAAGAGATACGCAGTATTTT. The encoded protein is CASSQGVRQGARDTQYF.

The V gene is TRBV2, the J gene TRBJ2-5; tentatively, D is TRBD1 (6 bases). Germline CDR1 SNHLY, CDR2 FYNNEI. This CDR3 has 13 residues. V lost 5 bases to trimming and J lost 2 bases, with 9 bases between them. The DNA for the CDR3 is TGTGCCAGCAGTTATGGACAGCAAGAGACCCAGTACTTC. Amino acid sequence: CASSYGQQETQYF.

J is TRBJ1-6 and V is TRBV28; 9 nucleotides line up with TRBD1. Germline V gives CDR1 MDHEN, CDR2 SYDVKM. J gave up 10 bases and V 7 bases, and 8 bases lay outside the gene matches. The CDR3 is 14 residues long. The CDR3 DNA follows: TGTGCCAGCATTACCGGGACAGGGATATCACCCCTCCACTTT. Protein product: CASITGTGISPLHF.

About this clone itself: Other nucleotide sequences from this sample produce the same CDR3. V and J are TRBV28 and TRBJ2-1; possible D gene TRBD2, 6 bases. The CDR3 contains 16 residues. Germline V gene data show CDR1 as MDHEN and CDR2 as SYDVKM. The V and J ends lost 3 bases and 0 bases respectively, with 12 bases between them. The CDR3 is CASSFSGASSYNEQFF. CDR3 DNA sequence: TGTGCCAGCAGTTTCTCGGGAGCCAGCTCCTACAATGAGCAGTTCTTC.

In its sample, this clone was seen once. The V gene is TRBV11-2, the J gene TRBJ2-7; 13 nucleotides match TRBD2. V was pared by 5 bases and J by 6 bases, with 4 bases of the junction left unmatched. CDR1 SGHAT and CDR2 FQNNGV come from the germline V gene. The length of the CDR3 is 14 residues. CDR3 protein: CASSPGLAGVEQYF. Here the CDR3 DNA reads TGTGCCAGCAGCCCTGGACTAGCGGGAGTCGAGCAGTACTTC.

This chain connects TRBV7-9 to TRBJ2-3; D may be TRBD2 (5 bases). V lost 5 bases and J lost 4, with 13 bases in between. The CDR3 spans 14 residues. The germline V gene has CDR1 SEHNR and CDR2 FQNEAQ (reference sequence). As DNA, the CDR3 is TGTGCCAGCAGCCCCCGGGATCTGGCAGATACGCAGTATTTT. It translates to CASSPRDLADTQYF.

The CDR3, as DNA: TGTGCCAGCAGCTTTCCGGGACTAGCGGGTCATCTACAAGAGACCCAGTACTTC. This sequence encodes CASSFPGLAGHLQETQYF. The chain is built from TRBV11-3 and TRBJ2-5, with TRBD2 identical over 12 bases. CDR1 is SGHNT, CDR2 YENEEA, per germline. This CDR3 is built from 18 residues. The V gene end was trimmed by 3 bases and the J gene end by 2 bases; junction bases not matched to a gene: 10.

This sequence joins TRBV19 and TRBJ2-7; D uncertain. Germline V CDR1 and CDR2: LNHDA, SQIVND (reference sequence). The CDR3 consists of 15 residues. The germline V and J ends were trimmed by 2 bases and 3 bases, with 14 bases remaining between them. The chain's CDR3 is CASSINSLGVYEQYF. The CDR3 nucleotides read TGTGCCAGTAGTATAAACTCTCTTGGCGTCTACGAGCAGTACTTC.

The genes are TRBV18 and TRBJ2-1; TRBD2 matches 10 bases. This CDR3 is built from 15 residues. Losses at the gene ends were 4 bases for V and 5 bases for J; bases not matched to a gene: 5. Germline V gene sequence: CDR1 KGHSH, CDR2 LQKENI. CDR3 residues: CASSRGLAPNNEQFF. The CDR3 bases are TGTGCCAGCTCACGGGGACTAGCGCCAAACAATGAGCAGTTCTTC.

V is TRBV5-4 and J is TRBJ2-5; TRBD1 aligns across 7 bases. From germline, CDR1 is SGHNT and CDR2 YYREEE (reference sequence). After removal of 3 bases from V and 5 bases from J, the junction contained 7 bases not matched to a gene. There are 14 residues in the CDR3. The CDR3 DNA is TGTGCCAGCAGCTCAGGGGGTTCTATGGAGACCCAGTACTTC. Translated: CASSSGGSMETQYF.

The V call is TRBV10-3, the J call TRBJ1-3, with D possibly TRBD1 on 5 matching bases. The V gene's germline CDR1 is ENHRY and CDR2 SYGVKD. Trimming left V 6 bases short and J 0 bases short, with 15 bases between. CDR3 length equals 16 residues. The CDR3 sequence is CAIRSWAGSSGNTIYF. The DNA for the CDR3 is TGTGCCATCAGATCTTGGGCAGGGAGCTCTGGAAACACCATATATTTT.

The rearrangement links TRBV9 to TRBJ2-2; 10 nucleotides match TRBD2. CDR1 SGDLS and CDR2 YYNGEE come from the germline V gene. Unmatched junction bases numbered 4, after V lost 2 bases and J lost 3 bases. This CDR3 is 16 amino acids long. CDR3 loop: CASSVGTSVHTGELFF. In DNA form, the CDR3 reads TGTGCCAGCAGCGTCGGGACTAGCGTCCACACCGGGGAGCTGTTTTTT.

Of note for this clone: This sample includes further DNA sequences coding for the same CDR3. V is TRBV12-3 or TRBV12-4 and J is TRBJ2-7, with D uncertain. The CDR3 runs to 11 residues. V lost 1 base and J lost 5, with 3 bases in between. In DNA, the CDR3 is TGTGCCAGCAGTTTAGTCGACGAGCAGTACTTC. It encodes CASSLVDEQYF.

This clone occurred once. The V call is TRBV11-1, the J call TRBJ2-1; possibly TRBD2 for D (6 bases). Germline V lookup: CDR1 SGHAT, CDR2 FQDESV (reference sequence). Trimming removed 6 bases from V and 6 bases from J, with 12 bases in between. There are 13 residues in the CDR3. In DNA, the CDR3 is TGTGCCAGCAGAGCGCGGGACGCCAATGAGCAGTTCTTC. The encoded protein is CASRARDANEQFF.

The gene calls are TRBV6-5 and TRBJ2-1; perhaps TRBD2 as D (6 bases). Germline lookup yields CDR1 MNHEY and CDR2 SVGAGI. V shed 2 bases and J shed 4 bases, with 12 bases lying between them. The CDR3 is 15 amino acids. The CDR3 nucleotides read TGTGCCAGCAGTTACGGGACTTCGAGGTACAATGAGCAGTTCTTC. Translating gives CASSYGTSRYNEQFF.

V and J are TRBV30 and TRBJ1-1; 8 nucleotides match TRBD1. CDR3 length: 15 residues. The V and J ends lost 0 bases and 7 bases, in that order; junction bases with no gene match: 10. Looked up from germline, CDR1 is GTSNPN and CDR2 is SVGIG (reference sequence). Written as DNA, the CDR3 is TGTGCCTGGAGTGTACGCGCGACAGGGGTAATTGAAGCTTTCTTT. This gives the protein CAWSVRATGVIEAFF.

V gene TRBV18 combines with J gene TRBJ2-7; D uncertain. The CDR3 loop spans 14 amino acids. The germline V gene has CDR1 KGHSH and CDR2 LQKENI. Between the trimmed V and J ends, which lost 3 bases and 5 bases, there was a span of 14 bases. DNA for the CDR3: TGTGCCAGCTCACCGCCGCGGATCACCGACGAGCAGTACTTC. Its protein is CASSPPRITDEQYF.

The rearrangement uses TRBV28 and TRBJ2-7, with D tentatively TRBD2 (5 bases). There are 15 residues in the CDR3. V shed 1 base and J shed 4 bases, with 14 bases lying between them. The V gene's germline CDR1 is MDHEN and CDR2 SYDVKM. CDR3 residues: CASSLFGGLGYEQYF. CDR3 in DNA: TGTGCCAGCAGTTTATTTGGCGGGCTAGGGTACGAGCAGTACTTC.

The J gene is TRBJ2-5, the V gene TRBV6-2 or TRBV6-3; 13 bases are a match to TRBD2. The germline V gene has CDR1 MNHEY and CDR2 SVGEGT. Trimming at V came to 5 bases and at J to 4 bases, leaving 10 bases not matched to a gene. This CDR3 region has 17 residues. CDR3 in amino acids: CASSAGTSGTVGETQYF. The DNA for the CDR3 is TGTGCCAGCAGTGCCGGGACTAGCGGGACGGTGGGAGAGACCCAGTACTTC.

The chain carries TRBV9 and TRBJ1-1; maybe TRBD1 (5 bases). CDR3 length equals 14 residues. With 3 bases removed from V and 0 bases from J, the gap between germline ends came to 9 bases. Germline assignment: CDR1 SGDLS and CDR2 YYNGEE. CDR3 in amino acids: CASSAQGLNTEAFF. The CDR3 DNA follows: TGTGCCAGCAGCGCTCAGGGTCTGAACACTGAAGCTTTCTTT.

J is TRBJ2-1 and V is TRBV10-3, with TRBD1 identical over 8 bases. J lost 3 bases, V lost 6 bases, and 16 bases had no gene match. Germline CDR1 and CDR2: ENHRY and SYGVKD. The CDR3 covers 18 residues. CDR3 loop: CAISAVGQGGGYYNEQFF. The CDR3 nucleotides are TGTGCCATCAGCGCTGTCGGACAGGGTGGGGGGTACTACAATGAGCAGTTCTTC.

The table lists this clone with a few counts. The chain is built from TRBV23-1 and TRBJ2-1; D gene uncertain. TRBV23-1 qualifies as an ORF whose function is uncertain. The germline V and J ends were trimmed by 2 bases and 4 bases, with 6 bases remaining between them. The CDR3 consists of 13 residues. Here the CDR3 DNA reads TGCGCCAGCAGTCAACAGAGATACAATGAGCAGTTCTTC. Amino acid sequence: CASSQQRYNEQFF.